Listed here are 31 T cell receptor beta chains from one sample, sequenced in a study of T cell changes during pregnancy in multiple sclerosis. Profiled with immunoSEQ multiplex PCR; TCRdb holds only in-frame clones, not every one. Found here are about 49,000 clones, 90% to 95% of them singletons; the top ten hold approximately 5.5%. This specimen consisted of CD8+ T cells from peripheral blood mononuclear cells, obtained before pregnancy. These receptors were obtained from a female donor with multiple sclerosis, enrolled in a pregnancy study.

The chain recombines TRBV27 with TRBJ2-1; 9 bases line up with TRBD2. CDR3 size: 14 residues. Germline lookup yields CDR1 MNHEY and CDR2 SMNVEV (reference sequence). Losses at the gene ends were 3 bases for V and 7 bases for J; bases not matched to a gene: 4. CDR3 sequence: CASSFPSGTNEQFF. The CDR3 region has the DNA TGTGCCAGCAGTTTCCCTAGCGGGACGAATGAGCAGTTCTTC.

The J gene is TRBJ2-7, the V gene TRBV11-2; the match to TRBD2 covers 9 bases. The CDR3 has 16 residues. The trim removed 1 base at V and 2 bases at J, leaving 6 bases unmatched. CDR1 SGHAT and CDR2 FQNNGV come from the germline V gene. This CDR3 is CASSLVWAGGPYEQYF. As DNA, the CDR3 is TGTGCCAGCAGCTTAGTGTGGGCGGGAGGGCCCTACGAGCAGTACTTC.

This clone was recorded only once. CDR3 sequence reads: CASSIGQENTEAFF. CDR3 DNA sequence: TGTGCCAGTAGTATTGGACAGGAGAACACTGAAGCTTTCTTT. J is TRBJ1-1 and V is TRBV19; 7 nucleotides agree with TRBD1. This CDR3 has 14 residues. Germline lookup yields CDR1 LNHDA and CDR2 SQIVND (reference sequence). The junction had 2 bases not matched to a gene; V was cut back by 3 bases and J by 1 base.

This chain links TRBV6-6 with TRBJ2-7; D ambiguous. Trimming pared 8 bases from V and 4 bases from J, leaving 9 bases between. CDR1 MNHNY and CDR2 SVGAGI come from the germline V gene (reference sequence). CDR3 length equals 11 residues. DNA of the CDR3: TGTGCCAGCGGGCAGAGTTACGAGCAGTACTTC. Amino acids: CASGQSYEQYF.

The genes are TRBV11-2 and TRBJ2-5; 13 positions match TRBD2. The CDR3 is 16 amino acids. CDR1 and CDR2 from the germline V gene are SGHAT and FQNNGV. V lost 5 bases, J lost 4 bases, and 7 bases stayed unmatched. The CDR3 DNA reads as TGTGCCAGCAGCCAACTAGCGGGAGGGTCTGGAGAGACCCAGTACTTC. Amino acid sequence: CASSQLAGGSGETQYF.

J is TRBJ2-3 and V is TRBV13; 9 nucleotides agree with TRBD2. This CDR3 region has 14 residues. Germline CDR1 PRHDT, CDR2 FYEKMQ (reference sequence). The ends lost 5 bases at V and 4 bases at J; junction bases unmatched: 4. The CDR3: CASSLGLAADTQYF. For the CDR3, the DNA is TGTGCCAGCAGCCTGGGACTAGCTGCAGATACGCAGTATTTT.

This clone has just a few counts. The chain has TRBV19 and TRBJ1-2; TRBD1 aligns across 9 bases. The CDR3 runs 15 residues. The J segment lost 9 bases and the V segment lost 2 bases, leaving 10 bases of the junction unmatched. Germline loops: CDR1 LNHDA, CDR2 SQIVND (reference sequence). The CDR3 protein is CASSIPKGQGGRYTF. The DNA of the CDR3 is TGTGCCAGTAGTATACCTAAGGGACAGGGAGGACGCTACACCTTC. Variable domain in full (rest from reference TRBV19 and TRBJ1-2): DGGITQSPKYLFRKEGQNVTLSCEQNLNHDAMYWYRQDPGQGLRLIYYSQIVNDFQKGDIAEGYSVSREKKESFPLTVTSAQKNPTAFYLCASSIPKGQGGRYTFGSGTRLTVV.

This rearrangement joins TRBV29-1 to TRBJ2-1; possible D gene TRBD2, 5 bases. The CDR3 spans 11 residues. The germline V gene has CDR1 SQVTM and CDR2 ANQGSEA. V shed 7 bases and J shed 8 bases, with 12 bases lying between them. CDR3 region: CSADLKYEQFF. In nucleotides, the CDR3 is TGCAGCGCGGACTTGAAGTATGAGCAGTTCTTC.

Here the CDR3 reads CASSFQPGQGAQEQYF. For the CDR3, the DNA is TGCGCCAGCAGCTTTCAGCCGGGACAGGGGGCGCAGGAGCAGTACTTC. The V gene is TRBV5-1, the J gene TRBJ2-7, with 12 bases fitting TRBD1. Germline V gives CDR1 SGHRS, CDR2 YFSETQ. V dropped 2 bases and J dropped 7; count of bases not matched to a gene: 10. The CDR3 extends over 16 amino acids. Full variable domain (outside the CDR3, taken from reference TRBV5-1 and TRBJ2-7): KAGVTQTPRYLIKTRGQQVTLSCSPISGHRSVSWYQQTPGQGLQFLFEYFSETQRNKGNFPGRFSGRQFSNSRSEMNVSTLELGDSALYLCASSFQPGQGAQEQYFGPGTRLTVT.

The J gene is TRBJ2-7, the V gene TRBV6-1; maybe TRBD1 (6 bases). Trimming stripped 4 bases from V and 3 bases from J, with 16 bases between. Germline loops: CDR1 MNHNS, CDR2 SASEGT. This CDR3 region has 15 residues. The CDR3 sequence is CASSVQQGKGYEQYF. CDR3 DNA: TGTGCCAGCAGTGTCCAACAGGGAAAAGGCTACGAGCAGTACTTC.

The CDR3 spells CASSLVRDLEETQYF. As DNA, the CDR3 is TGTGCCAGCAGCTTAGTAAGGGACTTAGAAGAGACCCAGTACTTC. The chain recombines TRBV7-9 with TRBJ2-5; D might be TRBD2 (6 bases). This CDR3 spans 15 amino acids. Per germline, CDR1 SEHNR and CDR2 FQNEAQ (reference sequence). V lost 1 base to trimming and J lost 3 bases, with 12 bases between them.

In this sample, this clone turned up once. This chain joins TRBV12-5 and TRBJ2-7, with D tentatively TRBD1 (6 bases). Per germline, CDR1 LGHNT and CDR2 FRNRAP. The V end was cut by 7 bases, the J end by 2 bases, with 15 bases between. The CDR3 totals 14 residues. CDR3 loop: CASAQGGRAYEQYF. The CDR3 nucleotides read TGTGCTAGTGCCCAAGGGGGAAGGGCCTACGAGCAGTACTTC.

The rearrangement links TRBV4-3 to TRBJ1-1; D is unresolved. V lost 1 base and J 1 base, leaving 7 bases between the germline ends. CDR3 length: 14 amino acids. Germline V gene data show CDR1 as LGHNA and CDR2 as YSLEER. As DNA, the CDR3 is TGCGCCAGCAGCCAAGGTGAGGGGAACACTGAAGCTTTCTTT. The encoded protein is CASSQGEGNTEAFF.

This sequence joins TRBV6-1 and TRBJ1-2, with a possible D match to TRBD1 (5 bases). Germline values: CDR1 MNHNS, CDR2 SASEGT. The V gene lost 3 bases and the J gene lost 8 bases, with 13 bases spanning the gap. The CDR3 runs to 13 residues. For the CDR3, the DNA is TGTGCCAGCAGTGACGGGGGTGGGGAGGGCTACACCTTC. Its protein product is CASSDGGGEGYTF.

The genes are TRBV6-5 and TRBJ1-4, with a weak D call TRBD1 (6 bases). Per the germline V gene, CDR1 is MNHEY and CDR2 is SVGAGI. The ends were cut back, 4 bases at V and 8 bases at J, with 20 bases in the middle. CDR3 length: 16 residues. The CDR3 protein is CASSSRDTRLREKLFF. DNA of the CDR3: TGTGCCAGCAGTTCCCGGGACACCCGGTTAAGGGAAAAACTGTTTTTT.

The chain carries TRBV10-2 and TRBJ2-7, with D hard to call. The V gene lost 4 bases and the J gene lost 6 bases, with 16 bases spanning the gap. The germline V gene encodes CDR1 WSHSY and CDR2 SAAADI. CDR3 length equals 14 residues. The CDR3 nucleotides are TGCGCCAGCAGTGCGAGCGTCGGCTACTCCGAGCAGTACTTC. The encoded protein is CASSASVGYSEQYF.

This rearrangement joins TRBV2 to TRBJ2-2; unclear D gene. The germline gives CDR1 SNHLY, CDR2 FYNNEI. This CDR3 has 12 residues. Trimming pared 9 bases from V and 5 bases from J, leaving 10 bases between. The CDR3 loop is CASKTWTGELFF. CDR3 DNA: TGTGCCAGTAAGACTTGGACCGGGGAGCTGTTTTTT.

The chain employs TRBV1 and TRBJ2-7; the DNA was not compared with TRBD2, the D call given in the table. TRBV1 is recorded as a pseudogene. This CDR3 is built from 15 residues. The CDR3 loop is CTSSQEGLAGFEQYF. DNA of the CDR3: TGCACCAGCAGCCAAGAGGGGCTAGCGGGTTTCGAGCAGTACTTC.

The V and J genes are TRBV7-2 and TRBJ1-2; TRBD1 is a possible D gene (5 bases). The V and J ends lost 4 bases and 4 bases respectively, with 16 bases between them. CDR3 length: 15 residues. Looked up from germline, CDR1 is SGHTA and CDR2 is FQGNSA. The CDR3 region is CASSSRGQKAYGYTF. The CDR3, as DNA: TGTGCCAGCAGCTCAAGGGGTCAGAAAGCCTATGGCTACACCTTC. Full variable domain (remainder filled in from reference TRBV7-2 and TRBJ1-2): GAGVSQSPSNKVTEKGKDVELRCDPISGHTALYWYRQSLGQGLEFLIYFQGNSAPDKSGLPSDRFSAERTGGSVSTLTIQRTQQEDSAVYLCASSSRGQKAYGYTFGSGTRLTVV.

This clone is a singleton in its sample. The chain recombines TRBV25-1 with TRBJ1-2, with TRBD1 identical over 11 bases. V shed 10 bases and J 6 bases; nucleotides not matched to a gene: 4. Germline lookup yields CDR1 MGHDK and CDR2 SYGVNS. The length of the CDR3 is 12 residues. Here the CDR3 reads CAIRTGGNGYTF. DNA of the CDR3: TGTGCCATTCGGACAGGGGGCAATGGCTACACCTTC.

The V and J genes are TRBV28 and TRBJ2-5, with TRBD1 matching 12 bases. Germline V CDR1 and CDR2: MDHEN, SYDVKM. The CDR3 covers 16 residues. J lost 5 bases, V lost 2 bases, and 6 bases had no gene match. As DNA, the CDR3 is TGTGCCAGCAGTTTACTGGGACAGGGGGCGGGGGAGACCCAGTACTTC. Protein sequence: CASSLLGQGAGETQYF.

The chain employs TRBV9 and TRBJ1-2; 8 positions agree with TRBD1. Germline V CDR1 and CDR2: SGDLS, YYNGEE. J gave up 0 bases and V 5 bases, and 15 bases lay outside the gene matches. The CDR3 loop spans 18 amino acids. The CDR3 sequence: CASRGAGTGPLANYGYTF. The DNA for the CDR3 is TGTGCCAGCAGAGGTGCCGGGACAGGACCTTTAGCTAACTATGGCTACACCTTC.

This clone was seen a single time. The J gene is TRBJ1-1, the V gene TRBV5-1; the D is unclear. The CDR3 runs 17 residues. Trimming pared 2 bases from V and 0 bases from J, leaving 17 bases between. CDR1 is SGHRS and CDR2 is YFSETQ in the germline V gene. Here the CDR3 reads CASSFNFGGGLNTEAFF. DNA for the CDR3: TGCGCCAGCAGCTTTAATTTCGGTGGAGGGCTGAACACTGAAGCTTTCTTT.

A single count supports this clone. This rearrangement joins TRBV27 to TRBJ2-3; D might be TRBD2 (6 bases). V was clipped by 5 bases and J by 3 bases, with 18 bases between them. Germline V gives CDR1 MNHEY, CDR2 SMNVEV (reference sequence). CDR3 size: 16 residues. As DNA, the CDR3 is TGTGCCAGCAGTGGAGGGACCGCTCCGGAGACAGATACGCAGTATTTT. It translates to CASSGGTAPETDTQYF.

This sequence joins TRBV5-1 and TRBJ2-7; 11 nucleotides align to TRBD2. The CDR3 loop spans 13 amino acids. Germline V CDR1 and CDR2: SGHRS, YFSETQ. Germline trimming cut 5 bases from V and 3 bases from J; bases unmatched to any gene: 1. CDR3 nucleotides: TGCGCCAGCAGACTAGCGGGAGACTACGAGCAGTACTTC. Amino acids: CASRLAGDYEQYF. Full variable domain (outside the CDR3, taken from reference TRBV5-1 and TRBJ2-7): KAGVTQTPRYLIKTRGQQVTLSCSPISGHRSVSWYQQTPGQGLQFLFEYFSETQRNKGNFPGRFSGRQFSNSRSEMNVSTLELGDSALYLCASRLAGDYEQYFGPGTRLTVT.

This sequence joins TRBV7-9 and TRBJ1-2; D is possibly TRBD1 (6 bases). This CDR3 is 13 amino acids long. The germline V and J ends were trimmed by 5 bases and 6 bases, with 13 bases remaining between them. Germline-derived CDR1 and CDR2 are SEHNR and FQNEAQ (reference sequence). CDR3 nucleotides: TGTGCCAGCAGCGCGACAGGTCAAAATGGCTACACCTTC. Translated: CASSATGQNGYTF.

This rearrangement joins TRBV4-1 to TRBJ1-1; a possible D gene is TRBD1 (6 bases). In germline, CDR1 is MGHRA, CDR2 YSYEKL. The V end lost 6 bases, the J end lost 4 bases, and 15 bases lay between the germline ends. This CDR3 contains 14 residues. The CDR3 DNA reads TGCGCCAGCAGGGGACGAGGGGGAAGCACTGAAGCTTTCTTT. It specifies CASRGRGGSTEAFF.

The rearrangement joins TRBV9 to TRBJ1-2, with unresolved D. Trimming removed 3 bases at V and 4 bases at J, with 4 bases between. Germline V gene data show CDR1 as SGDLS and CDR2 as YYNGEE. The CDR3 contains 11 residues. In DNA form, the CDR3 reads TGTGCCAGCAGCGGAGGCTATGGCTACACCTTC. This translates into CASSGGYGYTF.

The chain is built from TRBV19 and TRBJ1-5, with 8 bases fitting TRBD1. This CDR3 comprises 14 residues. CDR1 and CDR2 from the germline V gene are LNHDA and SQIVND (reference sequence). Trimming took 7 bases from V and 7 from J; bases not matched to a gene: 9. This chain's CDR3 is CASTGTGFGQPQHF. DNA for the CDR3: TGTGCCAGTACCGGGACAGGCTTCGGGCAGCCCCAGCATTTT.

This chain connects TRBV6-1 to TRBJ1-3, with a weak D call TRBD1 (5 bases). The CDR3 covers 14 residues. Germline CDR1 MNHNS, CDR2 SASEGT. The germline V and J ends were trimmed by 3 bases and 4 bases, with 10 bases remaining between them. CDR3 protein: CASSEQGSGNTIYF. CDR3 DNA: TGTGCCAGCAGTGAGCAGGGATCGGGAAACACCATATATTTT.

V gene TRBV5-1 combines with J gene TRBJ1-1, with 12 bases matching TRBD1. The CDR3 loop spans 15 amino acids. CDR1 is SGHRS and CDR2 is YFSETQ in the germline V gene. V lost 5 bases and J lost 1; bases outside the gene matches: 3. CDR3 amino acids: CASRGQGAPNTEAFF. The CDR3 DNA reads as TGCGCCAGCAGGGGACAGGGGGCGCCGAACACTGAAGCTTTCTTT. Full variable domain (missing parts from reference TRBV5-1 and TRBJ1-1): KAGVTQTPRYLIKTRGQQVTLSCSPISGHRSVSWYQQTPGQGLQFLFEYFSETQRNKGNFPGRFSGRQFSNSRSEMNVSTLELGDSALYLCASRGQGAPNTEAFFGQGTRLTVV.